This T cell receptor beta chain was profiled in a study of T cell responses to AZD1222 COVID-19 vaccine. The CDR3 contains 15 residues. Germline V gene data show CDR1 as SGHRS and CDR2 as YFSETQ. With 0 bases clipped from V and 2 bases from J, the junction kept 1 base outside the gene matches. TCRdb's table, derived via immunoSEQ multiplex PCR, lists solely in-frame clones and lacks some. The table has about 130,000 clones, approximately 85% seen once. The V call is TRBV5-1, the J call TRBJ2-1; 8 bases agree with TRBD1. This specimen consisted of peripheral blood, obtained 28 days after the second AZD1222 dose. The clonotype comes from an adult who received the AZD1222 COVID-19 vaccine. CDR3 region: CASSLEQGAYNEQFF. DNA of the CDR3: TGCGCCAGCAGCTTGGAACAGGGGGCCTACAATGAGCAGTTCTTC.